A selection of T cell receptor beta chains follows, all from one sample in a study of shared clonotypes between healthy human individuals. Method: immunoSEQ multiplex PCR; TCRdb's copy keeps in-frame clones and lacks some. The profile shows 2 million to 3 million clones, roughly 92% of them singletons. Source material: naive CD4+ T cells sorted from blood. The receptors were sampled from a man aged 18 to 29 in good health. The CDR3 runs from the conserved cysteine through the conserved F or W. The D gene is left open where the match is weak. The size field is filled for only some rows; it gives once, few, many or a size class.

D	V	J	size	DNA	CDR3
TRBD2	TRBV9	TRBJ2-5	NA	TGTGCCAGCAGCTCCCGATCTAGCGGGGCCACACAAACGCAAGAGACCCAGTACTTC	CASSSRSSGATQTQETQYF
NA	TRBV28	TRBJ2-1	NA	TGTGCCAGCAGTCCCTTTAAAGGGACGGAATCAGACAATGAGCAGTTCTTC	CASSPFKGTESDNEQFF
NA	TRBV29-1	TRBJ2-7	NA	TGCAGCGTCTCGAAGGACAGGGAGGGCTACGAGCAGTACTTC	CSVSKDREGYEQYF
TRBD2	TRBV5-1	TRBJ2-5	NA	TGCGCCAGCAGCCCAACTAGCGGGGGGGTTCCAGAGACCCAGTACTTC	CASSPTSGGVPETQYF
NA	TRBV6-1	TRBJ2-4	NA	TGTGCCAGCAGTTGGACGGCCAAGGACATTCAGTACTTC	CASSWTAKDIQYF
NA	TRBV21-1	TRBJ1-5	NA	TGTGCCAGCAGCACGAGGGCCCGTCGGTCTAGCAATCAGCCCCAGCATTTT	CASSTRARRSSNQPQHF
NA	TRBV19	TRBJ2-7	NA	TGTGCCAGTAGAAAGGACAATTCCCCCTACGAGCAGTACTTC	CASRKDNSPYEQYF
NA	TRBV30	TRBJ1-2	NA	TGTGCCTGGAAGGGGGGGCTGAACTATGGCTACACCTTC	CAWKGGLNYGYTF
NA	TRBV11-3	TRBJ2-1	once	TGTGCCAGCAGCCCCGGGACAGCGGGTTACAATGAGCAGTTCTTC	CASSPGTAGYNEQFF
NA	TRBV5-1	TRBJ2-7	NA	TGCGCCAGCAGCTTGGCCGAAGGAATCCACTACGAGCAGTACTTC	CASSLAEGIHYEQYF
NA	TRBV7-9	TRBJ2-5	NA	TGTGCCAGCAGCTTAGACGGATGGACCCAGTACTTC	CASSLDGWTQYF
TRBD1	TRBV2	TRBJ2-4	NA	TGTGCCAGCAGTGAACAGGGGGCCGGGGCCAAAAACATTCAGTACTTC	CASSEQGAGAKNIQYF
NA	TRBV6-5	TRBJ2-2	NA	TGTGCCAGCTATGGGGGACAAATTAGGTCCGGGGAGCTGTTTTTT	CASYGGQIRSGELFF
NA	TRBV30	TRBJ1-1	NA	TGTGCCTGGGCCCCGTGGGGGACTGAAGCTTTCTTT	CAWAPWGTEAFF
TRBD2	TRBV4-3	TRBJ2-7	NA	TGCGCCAGCAGCCAAAAACGGACTAGACGGTCCTACGAGCAGTACTTC	CASSQKRTRRSYEQYF
TRBD1	TRBV28	TRBJ1-2	few	TGTGCCAGCATGGAAGGACAGGGTCAACGTGGCTACACCTTC	CASMEGQGQRGYTF
TRBD1	TRBV2	TRBJ1-6	NA	TGTGCCAGAGATCAGGGGGCGCGGAATTCACCCCTCCACTTT	CARDQGARNSPLHF
TRBD2	TRBV5-5	TRBJ2-5	NA	TGTGCCAGCAGCTTGCGTCTAGCGGGAGGGCCGTTGGAGACCCAGTACTTC	CASSLRLAGGPLETQYF
TRBD2	TRBV4-1	TRBJ2-7	NA	TGCGCCAGCAGCCAAGATCGAAAGGGACTAGCGGGAGTTCGGCAGGAAGACGAGCAGTACTTC	CASSQDRKGLAGVRQEDEQYF
NA	TRBV5-4	TRBJ1-2	NA	TGTGCCAGCAGCTCGTCCCTATACCTAACAGGGAACCATGGCTACACCTTC	CASSSSLYLTGNHGYTF
TRBD1	TRBV7-2	TRBJ2-7	NA	TGTGCCAGCAGCTTAGTCGGAGGCAGGGGGCTCGACGAGCAGTACTTC	CASSLVGGRGLDEQYF
TRBD1	TRBV9	TRBJ1-5	NA	TGTGCCAGCAGCGGGACAGGGGCGTACCAGCCCCAGCATTTT	CASSGTGAYQPQHF
TRBD2	TRBV2	TRBJ2-1	NA	TGTGCCAGCAGTGGGGGACTAGCGGGAGTTTACTCGAGCTCCTACAATGAGCAGTTCTTC	CASSGGLAGVYSSSYNEQFF
NA	TRBV7-9	TRBJ1-6	NA	TGTGCCAGCAGCCACTATACAGTGGTAGATTCACCCCTCCACTTT	CASSHYTVVDSPLHF
TRBD1	TRBV6-1	TRBJ1-2	NA	TGTGCCAGCTTGGACCGGGACAGGGGATCCGGCTACACCTTC	CASLDRDRGSGYTF
TRBD1	TRBV19	TRBJ1-2	NA	TGTGCCAGTAGCCCCAACGGATTGGGACAGGGGAACTATGGCTACACCTTC	CASSPNGLGQGNYGYTF
NA	TRBV7-2	TRBJ2-7	NA	TGTGCCAGCAGCTTACGGGGCCGGGGGGAGCAGTACTTC	CASSLRGRGEQYF
NA	TRBV5-1	TRBJ1-4	NA	TGCGCCAGCAGCTTGGTGGGATTTGGTAATGAAAAACTGTTTTTT	CASSLVGFGNEKLFF
TRBD1	TRBV19	TRBJ1-1	NA	TGTGCCAGTAGATGGACAGGGCTGAACACTGAAGCTTTCTTT	CASRWTGLNTEAFF
NA	TRBV7-6	TRBJ1-3	NA	TGTGCCAGCAGCCCCCAATTGGCTACTTCCTCTGGAAACACCATATATTTT	CASSPQLATSSGNTIYF
NA	TRBV6-6	TRBJ1-2	NA	TGTGCCAGCACCTTACCAGGAGGGTCTCGGGGCTACACCTTC	CASTLPGGSRGYTF
NA	TRBV21-1	TRBJ2-7	NA	TGTGCCAGCAGCAAAAGTCTATGGGCCAGCCCGCCCTACGAGCAGTACTTC	CASSKSLWASPPYEQYF
TRBD1	TRBV6-1	TRBJ2-7	NA	TGTGCCAGCAGTGATTTCAGACAGGGAATCGCCTACGAGCAGTACTTC	CASSDFRQGIAYEQYF
NA	TRBV5-1	TRBJ2-1	NA	TGCGCCACCCACGAGGGTTACGCCTACAATGAGCAGTTCTTC	CATHEGYAYNEQFF
NA	TRBV18	TRBJ2-3	NA	TGTGCCAGCTCACCTGGGGGGACAACAGATACGCAGTATTTT	CASSPGGTTDTQYF
TRBD2	TRBV6-6	TRBJ2-1	NA	TGTGCCAGCAGTTACGAGACTAGCGGCAATGAGCAGTTCTTC	CASSYETSGNEQFF